The 28 T cell receptor beta chains given below trace back to one sample, sequenced in a study of a mutant IDH1 vaccine in newly diagnosed glioma. Libraries were prepared by immunoSEQ multiplex PCR; TCRdb keeps only in-frame clonotypes and omits some of them. The repertoire consists of tens of thousands of clones, with 90% to 95% occurring once and the leading ten covering just over 0.55%. These receptors' targets are unknown. Documented time point: week 5, during vaccination. The content of each vaccine dose was 300 ug of mutant IDH1 20-mer peptide, and topical imiquimod accompanied it. The specimen was PBMCs, collected from a glioma patient whose treatment included an IDH1 peptide vaccine. These receptors came from a woman between 45 and 65 years old with glioma.

The rearrangement joins TRBV2 to TRBJ2-2; maybe TRBD1 (6 bases). The germline gives CDR1 SNHLY, CDR2 FYNNEI. The CDR3 has 14 residues. V lost 6 bases and J 3 bases, leaving 11 bases between the germline ends. For the CDR3, the DNA is TGTGCCAGCAGATGGGACACAGACACCGGGGAGCTGTTTTTT. Encoded protein: CASRWDTDTGELFF.

This clone has only one observation. J is TRBJ2-1 and V is TRBV10-3, with D perhaps matching TRBD1 or TRBD2 (5 bases each). The V end was cut by 8 bases, the J end by 5 bases, with 16 bases between. Germline V gene lookup returns CDR1 ENHRY and CDR2 SYGVKD. The CDR3 has 14 amino acids. CDR3 amino acids: CAIAGTGTNNEQFF. The CDR3, as DNA: TGTGCCATCGCCGGGACGGGAACAAACAATGAGCAGTTCTTC.

V gene TRBV6-1 combines with J gene TRBJ2-5, with D unresolved. The ends were cut back, 2 bases at V and 9 bases at J, with 16 bases in the middle. The length of the CDR3 is 14 residues. In germline, CDR1 is MNHNS, CDR2 SASEGT. CDR3 amino acids: CASSERSNRGAQYF. DNA of the CDR3: TGTGCCAGCAGTGAAAGGTCAAATCGTGGGGCCCAGTACTTC.

This chain uses TRBV18 with TRBJ2-2, with D possibly being TRBD2 (5 bases). V was clipped by 0 bases and J by 4 bases, with 15 bases between them. The CDR3 spans 17 residues. Germline CDR1 KGHSH, CDR2 LQKENI. The CDR3 DNA follows: TGTGCCAGCTCACCACCGGGCGCGGGTGGTGGCACCGGGGAGCTGTTTTTT. Translating it yields CASSPPGAGGGTGELFF.

The chain joins TRBV7-3 to TRBJ2-1; D might be TRBD2 (6 bases). Trimming shortened V by 3 bases and J by 3 bases, and 9 bases separated the two germline ends. Germline values: CDR1 SGHTA, CDR2 FQGTGA. The CDR3 covers 14 residues. Written as DNA, the CDR3 is TGTGCCAGCAGCTTTGGGGGGAGCTACAATGAGCAGTTCTTC. It specifies CASSFGGSYNEQFF.

The chain combines TRBV27 with TRBJ2-7; TRBD2 matches at 7 bases. Germline V gene sequence: CDR1 MNHEY, CDR2 SMNVEV (reference sequence). The length of the CDR3 is 14 residues. Trimming cost V 8 bases and J 0 bases; bases outside gene matches: 7. This chain's CDR3 is CASSRGGNSYEQYF. The CDR3 nucleotides read TGTGCCAGCTCGAGGGGAGGGAACTCCTACGAGCAGTACTTC.

DNA for the CDR3: TGCGCCAGCAGCCAAGGATGGGGCCGGGGAGAAAAACTGTTTTTT. Protein sequence: CASSQGWGRGEKLFF. This rearrangement joins TRBV4-1 to TRBJ1-4; tentative D call: TRBD1 (5 bases). V was cut by 1 base and J by 8 bases, with 14 bases left in between. Germline values: CDR1 MGHRA, CDR2 YSYEKL. The CDR3 length is 15 residues.

The chain combines TRBV10-3 with TRBJ2-7; D ambiguous. Germline V gene data show CDR1 as ENHRY and CDR2 as SYGVKD. With 4 bases removed from V and 5 bases from J, the gap between germline ends came to 6 bases. The CDR3 consists of 11 residues. CDR3 region: CAISVGNEQYF. Here the CDR3 DNA reads TGTGCCATCAGTGTTGGTAACGAGCAGTACTTC.

V and J are TRBV7-9 and TRBJ2-3; 9 nucleotides line up with TRBD1. The CDR3 runs 18 residues. Germline lookup yields CDR1 SEHNR and CDR2 FQNEAQ (reference sequence). V dropped 4 bases and J dropped 1; count of bases not matched to a gene: 12. In DNA, the CDR3 is TGTGCCAGCAGCTCCGGACAGGGGCTACCCCCACGCACAGATACGCAGTATTTT. The encoded protein is CASSSGQGLPPRTDTQYF.

J is TRBJ2-5 and V is TRBV9; TRBD1 is a possible D gene (6 bases). Per the germline V gene, CDR1 is SGDLS and CDR2 is YYNGEE. The CDR3 has 13 amino acids. CDR3 sequence: CASHRDYQETQYF. The CDR3 nucleotides are TGTGCTTCTCACAGGGATTACCAAGAGACCCAGTACTTC.

The chain uses TRBV28 and TRBJ1-4; D might be TRBD1 (6 bases). Germline V gene sequence: CDR1 MDHEN, CDR2 SYDVKM. The ends were cut back, 5 bases at V and 5 bases at J, with 15 bases in the middle. This CDR3 contains 15 residues. CDR3 sequence: CASSRNREGNEKLFF. In nucleotides, the CDR3 is TGTGCCAGCAGTCGTAACAGGGAGGGGAATGAAAAACTGTTTTTT.

V is TRBV19 and J is TRBJ1-2; weak D call: TRBD1 (5 bases). The V end lost 9 bases, the J end lost 5 bases, and 19 bases lay between the germline ends. This CDR3 contains 14 residues. Germline V gene data show CDR1 as LNHDA and CDR2 as SQIVND (reference sequence). The CDR3 is CASALTQQGYGYTF. In DNA, the CDR3 is TGTGCCAGCGCGCTCACGCAGCAGGGATATGGCTACACCTTC.

The chain couples TRBV6-1 to TRBJ1-2; D not certain. V lost 1 base, J lost 2 bases, and 8 bases lay in between. Germline V gene data show CDR1 as MNHNS and CDR2 as SASEGT. This CDR3 comprises 14 residues. Here the CDR3 reads CASSEGGVNYGYTF. The CDR3 bases are TGTGCCAGCAGTGAAGGCGGGGTAAACTATGGCTACACCTTC.

The chain is built from TRBV7-9 and TRBJ2-7; D perhaps matches TRBD1 (6 bases). The CDR3 spans 14 residues. Trimming stripped 1 base from V and 4 bases from J, with 11 bases between. The germline V gene encodes CDR1 SEHNR and CDR2 FQNEAQ (reference sequence). CDR3 bases: TGTGCCAGCAGCTTAGGCGAAGGGGGTTACGAGCAGTACTTC. This sequence encodes CASSLGEGGYEQYF.

The J gene is TRBJ1-2, the V gene TRBV15, with D maybe TRBD1 (5 bases). V was trimmed by 3 bases and J by 5 bases, leaving 10 bases between them. Germline CDR1 and CDR2: LNHNV and YYDKDF (reference sequence). The CDR3 sequence is 13 residues long. CDR3 nucleotide sequence: TGTGCCACCAGCAGGCAGGGCGGTTATGGCTACACCTTC. It encodes CATSRQGGYGYTF.

This clone was recorded a few times. V is TRBV27 and J is TRBJ2-5, with no clear D. V lost 2 bases, J lost 4 bases, and 11 bases lay in between. The CDR3 sequence is 14 residues long. Germline V gene data show CDR1 as MNHEY and CDR2 as SMNVEV (reference sequence). CDR3 DNA: TGTGCCAGCAGTTTAACGGCCAGGCCAGAGACCCAGTACTTC. Translated: CASSLTARPETQYF.

The CDR3 reads CASSFSGTPAYNEQFF. In nucleotides, the CDR3 is TGTGCCAGCAGCTTCAGTGGGACACCTGCCTACAATGAGCAGTTCTTC. The rearrangement joins TRBV5-6 to TRBJ2-1; possibly TRBD1 for D (6 bases). The CDR3 sequence is 16 residues long. Germline-derived CDR1 and CDR2 are SGHDT and YYEEEE. V was cut by 2 bases and J by 2 bases, with 14 bases left in between.

Regarding this clone: The junction departs from germline at one end; a sequencing error may be responsible. V is TRBV7-7 and J is TRBJ2-5; D call uncertain. The CDR3 length is 14 residues. Per germline, CDR1 SSHAT and CDR2 FNYEAQ (reference sequence). This CDR3 reads CASSLVKSGETQYF. CDR3 in DNA: TGTGCTAGCAGCTTAGTAAAGAGTGGGGAGACCCAGTACTTC. Drawing the rest from reference TRBV7-7 and TRBJ2-5, the complete variable domain is GAGVSQSPRYKVTKRGQDVTLRCDPISSHATLYWYQQALGQGPEFLTYFNYEAQPDKSGLPSDRFSAERPEGSISTLTIQRTEQRDSAMYRCASSLVKSGETQYFGPGTRLLVL.

This clone occurred a few times. The chain is built from TRBV7-2 and TRBJ2-7, with 7 bases that match TRBD2. Germline V gene sequence: CDR1 SGHTA, CDR2 FQGNSA. The V gene end was trimmed by 2 bases and the J gene end by 6 bases; junction bases not matched to a gene: 7. This CDR3 spans 14 amino acids. The CDR3: CASSLWGTKPEQYF. The CDR3 DNA follows: TGTGCCAGCAGCTTATGGGGGACTAAACCCGAGCAGTACTTC.

V and J are TRBV5-1 and TRBJ1-5; the match to TRBD1 covers 7 bases. This CDR3 region has 15 residues. Trimming removed 4 bases from V and 0 bases from J; junction bases left unmatched: 4. Germline CDR1 and CDR2: SGHRS and YFSETQ. For the CDR3, the DNA is TGCGCCAGCAGCCTTGGACAGGATAGCAATCAGCCCCAGCATTTT. This translates into CASSLGQDSNQPQHF.

The chain uses TRBV20-1 and TRBJ2-7; a weak D match, TRBD2 (5 bases). V was cut by 3 bases and J by 6 bases, with 9 bases left in between. Per germline, CDR1 DFQATT and CDR2 SNEGSKA (reference sequence). CDR3 length: 11 residues. Written as DNA, the CDR3 is TGCAGTGCTAGTGGGGAGCCCGAGCAGTACTTC. It is translated as CSASGEPEQYF.

This clone was observed a single time. This chain uses TRBV30 with TRBJ1-1, with 8 bases matching TRBD1. Trimming took 4 bases from V and 0 from J; bases not matched to a gene: 1. There are 13 residues in the CDR3. Germline lookup yields CDR1 GTSNPN and CDR2 SVGIG (reference sequence). DNA of the CDR3: TGTGCCTGGACAGGGGGCCTGAACACTGAAGCTTTCTTT. It is translated as CAWTGGLNTEAFF. Together with reference TRBV30 and TRBJ1-1, the CDR3 gives the full variable domain: SQTIHQWPATLVQPVGSPLSLECTVEGTSNPNLYWYRQAAGRGLQLLFYSVGIGQISSEVPQNLSASRPQDRQFILSSKKLLLSDSGFYLCAWTGGLNTEAFFGQGTRLTVV.

The rearrangement links TRBV27 to TRBJ2-3; D not certain. This CDR3 has 13 residues. V lost 2 bases and J lost 3, with 6 bases in between. The germline V gene has CDR1 MNHEY and CDR2 SMNVEV (reference sequence). The CDR3 sequence: CASSLDRTDTQYF. DNA for the CDR3: TGTGCCAGCAGTTTAGATAGGACAGATACGCAGTATTTT.

This sequence joins TRBV5-1 and TRBJ1-5; maybe TRBD1 (5 bases). Trimming pared 0 bases from V and 6 bases from J, leaving 13 bases between. Germline CDR1 reads SGHRS; CDR2 reads YFSETQ. The CDR3 totals 15 residues. The CDR3 DNA is TGCGCCAGCAGCTTGGCAGGGTTCCCTCGTCAGCCCCAGCATTTT. This encodes CASSLAGFPRQPQHF.

The rearrangement links TRBV2 to TRBJ2-2, with D perhaps TRBD1 (6 bases). V was pared by 6 bases and J by 5 bases, with 19 bases between. The CDR3 is 16 amino acids. CDR1 and CDR2 (germline): SNHLY, FYNNEI. The CDR3 loop is CASSGRQGRWTGELFF. CDR3 DNA: TGTGCCAGCAGCGGGCGGCAGGGGCGCTGGACCGGGGAGCTGTTTTTT. Full variable domain (outside the CDR3, taken from reference TRBV2 and TRBJ2-2): EPEVTQTPSHQVTQMGQEVILRCVPISNHLYFYWYRQILGQKVEFLVSFYNNEISEKSEIFDDQFSVERPDGSNFTLKIRSTKLEDSAMYFCASSGRQGRWTGELFFGEGSRLTVL.

The rearrangement joins TRBV6-6 to TRBJ1-2, with a possible D match to TRBD1 (6 bases). The CDR3 extends over 14 amino acids. Germline CDR1 reads MNHNY; CDR2 reads SVGAGI (reference sequence). V shed 5 bases and J shed 6 bases, with 16 bases lying between them. CDR3 amino acids: CASSPSDSFHGYTF. The CDR3 bases are TGTGCCAGCAGTCCTTCGGACAGTTTCCATGGCTACACCTTC.

This chain connects TRBV2 to TRBJ1-6; D not resolved. The CDR3 is 16 amino acids. V was clipped by 7 bases and J by 9 bases, with 22 bases between them. CDR1 is SNHLY, CDR2 FYNNEI, per germline. CDR3 DNA sequence: TGTGCCAGCATAGGAGTGGGGAAAGGTACAATTTCACCCCTCCACTTT. Its protein product is CASIGVGKGTISPLHF.

The chain joins TRBV28 to TRBJ2-7; D possibly corresponds to TRBD1 (6 bases). CDR1 MDHEN and CDR2 SYDVKM come from the germline V gene. V lost 3 bases and J lost 3, with 12 bases in between. The CDR3 spans 14 residues. CDR3 sequence: CASSFRTGFYEQYF. CDR3 in DNA: TGTGCCAGCAGTTTCCGAACAGGGTTCTACGAGCAGTACTTC.